The T cell receptor (beta chain) described here comes from a study of shared clonotypes between healthy human individuals. Subsets obtained from CD4+ cells comprised CD45RA+ naive and CD45RA-negative memory cells. TCRdb's copy holds only in-frame clones and misses some; the assay was immunoSEQ multiplex PCR. The profile covers around 1,100,000 clones, with approximately 80% appearing a single time and about 0.89% taken by the ten largest. J was trimmed by 7 bases and V by 0 bases; bases with no gene match: 5. CDR3 length: 14 amino acids. In germline, CDR1 is MNHNS, CDR2 SASEGT. V usage is TRBV6-1 and J usage is TRBJ1-2, with 7 bases matching TRBD1. The clonotype comes from a man aged 18 to 35 in good health. Some clones in this sample may be carry-over from other donors' samples. The sample taken for sequencing was memory CD4+ T cells from PBMCs. Described subset: CD45RA-negative fraction. The CDR3 region has the DNA TGTGCCAGCAGTGAAGCTAGACAGGGCTCTGGCTACACCTTC. It translates to CASSEARQGSGYTF.